This T cell receptor beta chain originates from a study of Graves' ophthalmopathy and Graves' hyperthyroidism. The CDR3 extends over 15 amino acids. Germline assignment: CDR1 MNHNS and CDR2 SASEGT. V was cut by 7 bases and J by 4 bases, with 16 bases left in between. The sequenced template was RNA, covering the TCR beta CDR3 region. A first-round RT-PCR used HTBI primers, followed by a second-round multiplex PCR. Using its own MiXCR run on the multiplex PCR reads, TCRdb lists one record per CDR3 protein. This repertoire shows roughly 610,000 distinct CDR3 sequences, roughly 20% found once; its top ten account for around 7%.

The source is a woman younger than 35 with stable Graves' hyperthyroidism. Some clones in this sample may be carry-over from other donors' samples. Material: peripheral blood. The chain uses TRBV6-1 and TRBJ2-2; D is perhaps TRBD1 or TRBD2 (5 bases each). The CDR3 coding sequence is TGTGCCAGCAAACCGGGACGGGTGATCACCGGGGAGCTGTTTTTT. Amino acids: CASKPGRVITGELFF.